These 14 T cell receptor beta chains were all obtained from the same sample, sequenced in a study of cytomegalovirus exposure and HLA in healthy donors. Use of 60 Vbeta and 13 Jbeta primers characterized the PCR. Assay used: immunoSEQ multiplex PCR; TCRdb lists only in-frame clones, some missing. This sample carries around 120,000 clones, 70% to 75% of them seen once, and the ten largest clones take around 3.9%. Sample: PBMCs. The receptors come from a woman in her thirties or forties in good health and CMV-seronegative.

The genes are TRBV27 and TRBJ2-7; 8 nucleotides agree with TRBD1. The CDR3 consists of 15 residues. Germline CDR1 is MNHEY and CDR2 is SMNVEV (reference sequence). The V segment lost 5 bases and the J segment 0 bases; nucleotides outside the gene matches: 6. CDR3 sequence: CASSLGQGLSYEQYF. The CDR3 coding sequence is TGTGCCAGCAGTCTAGGACAGGGACTCTCCTACGAGCAGTACTTC.

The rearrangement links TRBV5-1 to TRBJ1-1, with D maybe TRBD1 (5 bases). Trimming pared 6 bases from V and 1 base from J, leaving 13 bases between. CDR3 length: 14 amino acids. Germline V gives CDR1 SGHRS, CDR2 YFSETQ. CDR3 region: CASTDTGGNTEAFF. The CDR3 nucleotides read TGCGCCAGCACGGACACCGGGGGGAACACTGAAGCTTTCTTT. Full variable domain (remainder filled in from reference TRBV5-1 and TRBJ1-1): KAGVTQTPRYLIKTRGQQVTLSCSPISGHRSVSWYQQTPGQGLQFLFEYFSETQRNKGNFPGRFSGRQFSNSRSEMNVSTLELGDSALYLCASTDTGGNTEAFFGQGTRLTVV.

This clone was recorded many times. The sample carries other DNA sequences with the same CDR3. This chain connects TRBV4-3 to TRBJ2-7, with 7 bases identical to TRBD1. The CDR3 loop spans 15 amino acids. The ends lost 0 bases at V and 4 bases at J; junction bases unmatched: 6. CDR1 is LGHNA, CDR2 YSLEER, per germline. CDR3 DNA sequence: TGCGCCAGCAGCCAAGATAGGGGGCGTCATTACGAGCAGTACTTC. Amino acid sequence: CASSQDRGRHYEQYF.

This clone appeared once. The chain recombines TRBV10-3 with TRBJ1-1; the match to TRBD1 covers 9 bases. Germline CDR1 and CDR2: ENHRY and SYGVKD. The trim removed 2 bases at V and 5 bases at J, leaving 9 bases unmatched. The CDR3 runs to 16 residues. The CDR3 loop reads CAISEMNRGLWTEAFF. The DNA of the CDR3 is TGTGCCATCAGTGAGATGAACAGGGGGCTGTGGACTGAAGCTTTCTTT.

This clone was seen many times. The CDR3 DNA reads TGTGCCATCAGTGGGGGGGACAGGGGCACCTACGAGCAGTACTTC. Its protein product is CAISGGDRGTYEQYF. This chain joins TRBV10-3 and TRBJ2-7; 10 bases map to TRBD1. Germline V lookup: CDR1 ENHRY, CDR2 SYGVKD. The CDR3 runs 15 residues. The trim removed 4 bases at V and 2 bases at J, leaving 5 bases unmatched.

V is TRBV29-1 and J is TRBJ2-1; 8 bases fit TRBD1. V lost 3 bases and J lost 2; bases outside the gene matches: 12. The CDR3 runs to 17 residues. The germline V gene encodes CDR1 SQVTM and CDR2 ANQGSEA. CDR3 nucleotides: TGCAGCGTTGAGGGGGACAGGTCCAAACTAACCTACAATGAGCAGTTCTTC. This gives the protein CSVEGDRSKLTYNEQFF.

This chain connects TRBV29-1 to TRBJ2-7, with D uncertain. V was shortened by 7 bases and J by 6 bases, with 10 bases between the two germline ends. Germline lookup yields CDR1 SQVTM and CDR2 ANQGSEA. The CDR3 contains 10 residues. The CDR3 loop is CSAGLGEQYF. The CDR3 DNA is TGCAGCGCTGGGCTGGGCGAGCAGTACTTC.

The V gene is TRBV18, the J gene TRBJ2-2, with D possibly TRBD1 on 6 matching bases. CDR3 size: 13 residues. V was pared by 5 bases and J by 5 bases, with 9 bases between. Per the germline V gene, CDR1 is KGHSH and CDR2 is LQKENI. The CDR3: CASSRTGTGELFF. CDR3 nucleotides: TGTGCCAGCTCAAGAACAGGGACCGGGGAGCTGTTTTTT. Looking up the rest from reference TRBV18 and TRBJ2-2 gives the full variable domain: NAGVMQNPRHLVRRRGQEARLRCSPMKGHSHVYWYRQLPEEGLKFMVYLQKENIIDESGMPKERFSAEFPKEGPSILRIQQVVRGDSAAYFCASSRTGTGELFFGEGSRLTVL.

CDR3 bases: TGTGCCTGGACCCCGGACAGGTCTTATGGCTACACCTTC. It specifies CAWTPDRSYGYTF. This chain connects TRBV30 to TRBJ1-2, with 7 bases fitting TRBD1. Germline V gives CDR1 GTSNPN, CDR2 SVGIG (reference sequence). J gave up 5 bases and V 4 bases, and 7 bases lay outside the gene matches. The CDR3 totals 13 residues.

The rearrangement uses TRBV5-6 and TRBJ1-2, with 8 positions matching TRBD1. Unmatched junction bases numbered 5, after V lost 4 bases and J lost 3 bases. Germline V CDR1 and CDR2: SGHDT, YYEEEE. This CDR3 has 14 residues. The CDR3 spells CASSPQGADYGYTF. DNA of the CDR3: TGTGCCAGCAGCCCCCAGGGGGCAGACTATGGCTACACCTTC.

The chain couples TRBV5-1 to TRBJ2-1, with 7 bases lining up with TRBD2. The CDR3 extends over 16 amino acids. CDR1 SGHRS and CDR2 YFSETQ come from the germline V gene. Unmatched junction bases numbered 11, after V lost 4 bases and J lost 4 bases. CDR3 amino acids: CASSPEAGASYNEQFF. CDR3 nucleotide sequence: TGCGCCAGCAGCCCGGAGGCGGGAGCATCGTACAATGAGCAGTTCTTC.

Written as DNA, the CDR3 is TGTGCCAGCAGCCTTCCCGGGACTAGATCAACGGATGAGCAGTTCTTC. It is translated as CASSLPGTRSTDEQFF. The V gene is TRBV7-9, the J gene TRBJ2-1; 8 bases fit TRBD2. V shed 5 bases and J 8 bases; nucleotides not matched to a gene: 14. The CDR3 runs 16 residues. The germline V gene has CDR1 SEHNR and CDR2 FQNEAQ (reference sequence).

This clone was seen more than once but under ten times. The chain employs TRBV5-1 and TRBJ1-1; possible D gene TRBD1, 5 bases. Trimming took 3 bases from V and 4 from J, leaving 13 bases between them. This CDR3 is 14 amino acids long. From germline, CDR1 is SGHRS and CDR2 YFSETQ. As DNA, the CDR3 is TGCGCCAGCAGCTGGCAGGGCAAGTCCACTGAAGCTTTCTTT. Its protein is CASSWQGKSTEAFF.

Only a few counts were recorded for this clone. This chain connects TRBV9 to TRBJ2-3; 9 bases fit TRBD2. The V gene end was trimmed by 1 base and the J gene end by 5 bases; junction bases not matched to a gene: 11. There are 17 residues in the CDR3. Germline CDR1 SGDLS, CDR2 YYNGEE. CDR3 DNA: TGTGCCAGCAGCGTATCCCATGGCCAGCGGGAGGTAGATACGCAGTATTTT. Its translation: CASSVSHGQREVDTQYF.